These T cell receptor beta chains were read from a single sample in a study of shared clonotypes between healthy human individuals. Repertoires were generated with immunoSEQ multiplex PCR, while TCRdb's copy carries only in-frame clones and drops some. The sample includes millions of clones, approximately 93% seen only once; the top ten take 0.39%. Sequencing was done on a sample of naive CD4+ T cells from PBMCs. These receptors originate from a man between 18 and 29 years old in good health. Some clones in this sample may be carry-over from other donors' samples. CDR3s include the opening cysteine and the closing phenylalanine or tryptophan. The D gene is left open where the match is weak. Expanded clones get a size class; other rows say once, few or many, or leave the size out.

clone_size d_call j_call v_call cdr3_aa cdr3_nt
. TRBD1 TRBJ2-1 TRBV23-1 CASSPLGQGRFF TGCGCCAGCAGCCCTTTAGGACAGGGTCGGTTCTTC
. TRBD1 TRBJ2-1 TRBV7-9 CASSLGNQFGTEFNNEQFF TGTGCCAGCAGCCTAGGGAACCAATTTGGGACAGAGTTTAATAATGAGCAGTTCTTC
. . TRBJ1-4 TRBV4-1 CASSQLDGANEKLFF TGCGCCAGCAGCCAATTGGACGGGGCCAATGAAAAACTGTTTTTT
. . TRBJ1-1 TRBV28 CASRPQNFLQGNTEAFF TGTGCCAGCAGGCCACAAAATTTTCTACAGGGGAACACTGAAGCTTTCTTT
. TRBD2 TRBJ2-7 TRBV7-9 CASSWTSRHSYEQYF TGTGCCAGCAGCTGGACTAGCAGACATTCCTACGAGCAGTACTTC
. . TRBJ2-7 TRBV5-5 CASSLGPGTLIYEQYF TGTGCCAGCAGCTTGGGGCCAGGGACACTAATCTACGAGCAGTACTTC
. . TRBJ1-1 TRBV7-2 CASSWGTGWNTEAFF TGTGCCAGCAGCTGGGGGACGGGCTGGAACACTGAAGCTTTCTTT
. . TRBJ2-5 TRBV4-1 CASSQDHRVETQYF TGCGCCAGCAGCCAAGATCACAGGGTTGAGACCCAGTACTTC
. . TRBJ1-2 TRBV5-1 CASSLGGGANGYTF TGCGCCAGCAGCTTGGGCGGGGGTGCTAATGGCTACACCTTC
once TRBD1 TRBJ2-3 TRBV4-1 CASSRRDRSTDTQYF TGCGCCAGCAGCCGACGGGACAGAAGCACAGATACGCAGTATTTT
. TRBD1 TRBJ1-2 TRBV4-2 CASSQGSSAGGDYGYTF TGTGCCAGCAGCCAAGGATCCAGCGCAGGGGGCGACTATGGCTACACCTTC
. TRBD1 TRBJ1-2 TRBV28 CASRRETGENYGYTF TGTGCCAGCAGGAGGGAGACAGGGGAGAACTATGGCTACACCTTC
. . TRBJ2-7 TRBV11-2 CASSLERGAPYEQYF TGTGCCAGCAGCTTAGAGAGGGGGGCCCCCTACGAGCAGTACTTC
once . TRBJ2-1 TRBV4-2 CASSQDQRLYNEQFF TGTGCCAGCAGCCAAGATCAGAGACTCTACAATGAGCAGTTCTTC
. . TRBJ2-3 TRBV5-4 CASSLKVRGSTDTQYF TGTGCCAGCAGCTTGAAGGTCCGAGGGAGCACAGATACGCAGTATTTT
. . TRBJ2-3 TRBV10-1 CASSESGAGRGTDTQYF TGCGCCAGCAGTGAGTCCGGCGCGGGGCGCGGAACAGATACGCAGTATTTT
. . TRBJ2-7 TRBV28 CASSPGFLSSYEQYF TGTGCCAGCAGTCCTGGGTTCTTAAGCTCCTACGAGCAGTACTTC
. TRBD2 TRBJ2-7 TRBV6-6 CASSAGTRGYEQYF TGTGCCAGCAGTGCAGGGACTAGGGGGTACGAGCAGTACTTC
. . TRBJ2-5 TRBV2 CASSVTGTETQYF TGTGCCAGCAGTGTAACCGGTACGGAGACCCAGTACTTC
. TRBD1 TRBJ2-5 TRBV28 CASSGTGYQETQYF TGTGCCAGCAGTGGGACAGGGTACCAAGAGACCCAGTACTTC
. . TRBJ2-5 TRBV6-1 CASSSEGGGQETQYF TGTGCCAGCAGCAGCGAAGGTGGCGGGCAAGAGACCCAGTACTTC
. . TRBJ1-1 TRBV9 CASSKFPGLTNTEAFF TGTGCCAGCAGTAAATTTCCGGGACTTACTAACACTGAAGCTTTCTTT
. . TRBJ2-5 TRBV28 CASSYRDYQETQYF TGTGCCAGCAGTTACCGGGACTACCAAGAGACCCAGTACTTC
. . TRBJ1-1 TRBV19 CASSNRRGAGPEAFF TGTGCCAGTAGTAATCGGAGGGGGGCTGGCCCTGAAGCTTTCTTT
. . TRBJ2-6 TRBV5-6 CASSLRFSGANVLTF TGTGCCAGCAGCTTGCGCTTTTCTGGGGCCAACGTCCTGACTTTC
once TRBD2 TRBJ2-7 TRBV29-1 CSVAPRGLAASSYEQYF TGCAGCGTAGCCCCGCGGGGACTAGCGGCAAGCTCCTACGAGCAGTACTTC
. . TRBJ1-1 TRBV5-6 CASSLSLRRYTEAFF TGTGCCAGCAGCTTGTCTCTCCGGAGGTACACTGAAGCTTTCTTT
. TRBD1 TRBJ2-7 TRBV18 CASSLRDRAYEQYF TGTGCCAGCTCACTCCGGGACAGGGCCTACGAGCAGTACTTC
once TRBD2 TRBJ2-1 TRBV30 CAARSPAGEFGGSYNEQFF TGTGCCGCTCGATCCCCGGCGGGAGAGTTTGGAGGGTCCTACAATGAGCAGTTCTTC
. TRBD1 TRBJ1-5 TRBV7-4 CASSFKGQGTYSNQPQHF TGTGCCAGCAGCTTTAAGGGACAGGGGACGTATAGCAATCAGCCCCAGCATTTT
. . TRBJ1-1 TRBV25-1 CASSKQGVDTEAFF TGTGCCAGCAGTAAACAGGGAGTCGACACTGAAGCTTTCTTT
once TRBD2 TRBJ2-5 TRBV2 CANQREGQETQYF TGTGCCAACCAGCGGGAGGGACAAGAGACCCAGTACTTC
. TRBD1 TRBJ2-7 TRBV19 CASSSTGGEGEQYF TGTGCCAGTAGTTCGACAGGGGGCGAGGGCGAGCAGTACTTC
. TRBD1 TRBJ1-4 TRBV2 CASSGGQGSAEKLFF TGTGCCAGCAGTGGCGGACAGGGGTCGGCTGAAAAACTGTTTTTT
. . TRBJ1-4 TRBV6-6 CASSFSGEKLFF TGTGCCAGCAGCTTCAGTGGCGAAAAACTGTTTTTT
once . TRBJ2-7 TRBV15 CATSEGLGSYEQYF TGTGCCACCAGCGAAGGATTGGGGTCCTACGAGCAGTACTTC
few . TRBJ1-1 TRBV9 CASSVVKQNTEAFF TGTGCCAGCAGCGTAGTCAAACAGAACACTGAAGCTTTCTTT
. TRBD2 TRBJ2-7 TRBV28 CASSNLAGGEQYF TGTGCCAGCAGCAATCTAGCGGGAGGCGAGCAGTACTTC
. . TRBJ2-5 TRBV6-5 CASSSTEETQYF TGTGCCAGCAGCTCGACAGAAGAGACCCAGTACTTC
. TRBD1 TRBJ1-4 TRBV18 CASSTDRVEKLFF TGTGCCAGCTCGACGGACAGGGTCGAAAAACTGTTTTTT
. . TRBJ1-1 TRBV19 CASKLTRNTEAFF TGTGCCAGTAAACTGACGAGGAACACTGAAGCTTTCTTT
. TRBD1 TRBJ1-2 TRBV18 CASSPGQGTYGYTF TGTGCCAGCTCACCGGGACAGGGGACCTATGGCTACACCTTC
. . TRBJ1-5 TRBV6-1 CASKEGAYQPQHF TGTGCCAGCAAGGAGGGTGCATACCAGCCCCAGCATTTT
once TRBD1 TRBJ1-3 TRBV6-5 CAAGKTGGTGNTIYF TGTGCCGCGGGGAAAACAGGGGGCACTGGAAACACCATATATTTT
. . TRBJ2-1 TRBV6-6 CASSVGGLAYNEQFF TGTGCCAGCAGCGTTGGGGGGCTAGCTTACAATGAGCAGTTCTTC
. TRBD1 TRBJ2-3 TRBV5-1 CASSSRDRSDTQYF TGCGCCAGCAGCTCGAGGGACAGATCAGATACGCAGTATTTT
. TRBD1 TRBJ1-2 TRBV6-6 CASSVLQGSGYGYTF TGTGCCAGCAGTGTTCTACAGGGGTCGGGCTATGGCTACACCTTC
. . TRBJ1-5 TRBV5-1 CASSLGGPNQPQHF TGCGCCAGCAGCTTGGGGGGTCCAAATCAGCCCCAGCATTTT
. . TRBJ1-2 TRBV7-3 CASSPSAGYGYTF TGTGCCAGCAGCCCCAGCGCGGGGTACGGCTACACCTTC
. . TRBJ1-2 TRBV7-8 CASSLEGGTSPSGYTF TGTGCCAGCAGCTTAGAAGGCGGGACGTCCCCGAGTGGCTACACCTTC
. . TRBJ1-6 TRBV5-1 CASSSRSGDHSPLHF TGCGCCAGCAGCTCCCGGTCAGGGGATCATTCACCCCTCCACTTT
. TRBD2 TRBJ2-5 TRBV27 CASSPSGVQETQYF TGTGCCAGCAGCCCCAGCGGGGTACAAGAGACCCAGTACTTC
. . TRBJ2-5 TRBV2 CASSQNPTMETQYF TGTGCCAGCAGTCAAAACCCAACGATGGAGACCCAGTACTTC
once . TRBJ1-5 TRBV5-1 CASSLGQYPTDSNQPQHF TGCGCCAGCAGCCTGGGACAATACCCGACCGATAGCAATCAGCCCCAGCATTTT
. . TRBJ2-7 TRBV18 CASSTVLLDEQYF TGTGCCAGCTCAACCGTCCTCCTCGACGAGCAGTACTTC
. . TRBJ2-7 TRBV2 CASSLRVGGSLEQYF TGTGCCAGCAGCCTGCGAGTCGGTGGCAGCCTCGAGCAGTACTTC
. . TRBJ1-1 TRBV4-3 CASSPRIMNTEAFF TGCGCCAGCAGCCCACGGATCATGAACACTGAAGCTTTCTTT
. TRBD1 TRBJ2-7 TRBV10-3 CAIRGPGQGATEQYF TGTGCCATCAGGGGACCGGGACAGGGGGCGACCGAGCAGTACTTC
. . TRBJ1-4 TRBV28 CASSLISLHATNEKLFF TGTGCCAGCAGTTTAATTTCCTTGCATGCAACTAATGAAAAACTGTTTTTT